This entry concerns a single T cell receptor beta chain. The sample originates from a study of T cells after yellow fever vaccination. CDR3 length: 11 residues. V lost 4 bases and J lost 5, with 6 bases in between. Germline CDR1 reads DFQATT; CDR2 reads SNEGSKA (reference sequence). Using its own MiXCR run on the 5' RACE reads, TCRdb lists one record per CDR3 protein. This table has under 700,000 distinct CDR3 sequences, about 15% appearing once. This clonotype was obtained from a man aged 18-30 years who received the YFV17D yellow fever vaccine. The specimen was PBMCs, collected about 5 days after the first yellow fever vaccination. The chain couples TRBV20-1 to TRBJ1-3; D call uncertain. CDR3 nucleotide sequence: TGCAGTGCTAAACAACGAAACACCATATATTTT. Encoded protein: CSAKQRNTIYF.